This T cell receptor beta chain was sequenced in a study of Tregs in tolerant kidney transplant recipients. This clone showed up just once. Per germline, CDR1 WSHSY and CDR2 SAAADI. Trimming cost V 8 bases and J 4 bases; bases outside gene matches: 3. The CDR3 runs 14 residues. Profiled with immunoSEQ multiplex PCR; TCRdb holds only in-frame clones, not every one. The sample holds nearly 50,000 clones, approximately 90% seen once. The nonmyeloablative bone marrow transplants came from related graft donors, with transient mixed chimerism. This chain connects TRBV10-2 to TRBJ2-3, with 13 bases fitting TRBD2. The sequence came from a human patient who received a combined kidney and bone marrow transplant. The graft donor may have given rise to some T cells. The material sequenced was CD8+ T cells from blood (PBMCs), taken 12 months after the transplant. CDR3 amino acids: CASSGLAGSDTQYF. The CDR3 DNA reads TGCGCCAGCTCGGGACTAGCGGGATCAGATACGCAGTATTTT.